Presented here are 22 T cell receptor beta chains from one specimen sequenced in a study of vaccination effects on CD4 cells after COVID-19. These receptors lack a known antigen. Measured with immunoSEQ multiplex PCR; TCRdb has only the in-frame clones, and not every one. The sample holds some 25,000 clones; approximately 79% are singletons and the top ten take 16%. Antigen-specific CD4+ T cells were expanded (with viral peptide pools) by the ViraFEST assay ahead of sequencing. The culture ran for 10 days, and then CD4+ T cells were isolated. SARS-CoV-2 infected the person between March and December 2020, as confirmed by PCR. The sequencing here drew on CD4+ T cells from PBMCs cultured with SARS-CoV-2 spike peptides, taken before COVID-19 vaccination. Receptors were obtained from a human donor who had a prior SARS-CoV-2 infection.

The chain carries TRBV19 and TRBJ1-1, with 9 positions matching TRBD1. There are 15 residues in the CDR3. V was clipped by 8 bases and J by 8 bases; unmatched bases: 15. Germline V gene sequence: CDR1 LNHDA, CDR2 SQIVND (reference sequence). The CDR3 here is CASSFTGTGHKEAFF. The CDR3 region has the DNA TGTGCCAGTTCCTTCACCGGGACAGGGCATAAAGAAGCTTTCTTT.

The V call is TRBV19, the J call TRBJ1-2; possible D gene TRBD1, 5 bases. The germline V gene has CDR1 LNHDA and CDR2 SQIVND (reference sequence). Trimming removed 6 bases at V and 4 bases at J, with 12 bases between. The CDR3 length is 13 residues. Written as DNA, the CDR3 is TGTGCCAGTAGAGCAGGGATAATCTATGGCTACACCTTC. It yields the protein CASRAGIIYGYTF.

The chain has TRBV19 and TRBJ1-1; 7 bases agree with TRBD1. The CDR3 contains 16 residues. After removal of 10 bases from V and 3 bases from J, the junction contained 17 bases not matched to a gene. The V gene's germline CDR1 is LNHDA and CDR2 SQIVND (reference sequence). The CDR3 DNA sequence: TGTGCCACCAGCCGGACAGGCCTCGTTTTGGACACTGAAGCTTTCTTT. This translates into CATSRTGLVLDTEAFF.

This sequence joins TRBV27 and TRBJ1-1; 8 bases are shared with TRBD1. The CDR3 spans 14 residues. Trimming removed 6 bases from V and 6 bases from J; junction bases left unmatched: 9. In germline, CDR1 is MNHEY, CDR2 SMNVEV (reference sequence). The CDR3 DNA reads TGTGCCAGCAGACCAGGGGGCTGGGACGCTGAAGCTTTCTTT. It is translated as CASRPGGWDAEAFF.

The chain combines TRBV6-5 with TRBJ1-5, with TRBD1 identical over 7 bases. V lost 6 bases to trimming and J lost 8 bases; unmatched junction nucleotides: 7. The CDR3 is 13 residues long. CDR1 is MNHEY and CDR2 is SVGAGI in the germline V gene. The CDR3 here is CASRKTGDEPQHF. CDR3 in DNA: TGTGCCAGCAGAAAAACAGGGGATGAGCCCCAGCATTTT.

This chain's CDR3 is CASSQGTSADTQYF. The CDR3 coding sequence is TGTGCCAGCAGCCAAGGGACTAGCGCGGATACGCAGTATTTT. The rearrangement links TRBV4-2 to TRBJ2-3; TRBD2 matches 9 bases. This CDR3 spans 14 amino acids. Germline CDR1 LGHNA, CDR2 YNFKEQ. With 1 base clipped from V and 6 bases from J, the junction kept 2 bases outside the gene matches.

The chain joins TRBV19 to TRBJ1-3, with a weak D call TRBD1 (5 bases). Trimming left V 9 bases short and J 0 bases short, with 15 bases between. The CDR3 extends over 15 amino acids. The germline V gene has CDR1 LNHDA and CDR2 SQIVND (reference sequence). CDR3 in amino acids: CASSRQRSSGNTIYF. In DNA form, the CDR3 reads TGTGCCAGCTCCCGACAGAGAAGCTCTGGAAACACCATATATTTT.

The chain is built from TRBV2 and TRBJ1-1; a weak D match, TRBD1 (5 bases). Germline-derived CDR1 and CDR2 are SNHLY and FYNNEI. The CDR3 is 13 residues long. With 6 bases removed from V and 6 bases from J, the gap between germline ends came to 14 bases. CDR3 amino acids: CASRGDHGSEAFF. The DNA for the CDR3 is TGTGCCAGCAGGGGGGACCACGGGTCTGAAGCTTTCTTT.

The V call is TRBV5-4, the J call TRBJ2-3; D unresolved. The CDR3 is 16 amino acids. Trimming shortened V by 0 bases and J by 0 bases, and 11 bases separated the two germline ends. The germline gives CDR1 SGHNT, CDR2 YYREEE (reference sequence). The CDR3 region has the DNA TGTGCCAGCAGCTTGGAGGCACAGAGAAGCACAGATACGCAGTATTTT. Translation gives CASSLEAQRSTDTQYF.

This clone was observed a few times. This chain connects TRBV19 to TRBJ1-4, with D perhaps TRBD1 (5 bases). The V end was cut by 3 bases, the J end by 7 bases, with 12 bases between. Germline CDR1 LNHDA, CDR2 SQIVND (reference sequence). The CDR3 length is 14 residues. The CDR3 loop reads CASSIRVEGEKLFF. In DNA form, the CDR3 reads TGTGCCAGTAGTATCAGGGTAGAAGGTGAAAAACTGTTTTTT.

V usage is TRBV27 and J usage is TRBJ2-5; perhaps TRBD2 as D (5 bases). V was clipped by 4 bases and J by 1 base, with 7 bases between them. CDR3 length: 13 residues. Germline loops: CDR1 MNHEY, CDR2 SMNVEV (reference sequence). The CDR3: CASSSGFQETQYF. In DNA form, the CDR3 reads TGTGCCAGCAGTTCGGGATTCCAAGAGACCCAGTACTTC.

The gene calls are TRBV20-1 and TRBJ2-3, with unresolved D. The CDR3 covers 14 residues. Trimming shortened V by 3 bases and J by 0 bases, and 10 bases separated the two germline ends. Germline V lookup: CDR1 DFQATT, CDR2 SNEGSKA (reference sequence). The CDR3 nucleotides read TGCAGTGCTAGTCGACCCCTTAGCACAGATACGCAGTATTTT. The encoded protein is CSASRPLSTDTQYF.

The CDR3 nucleotides are TGTGCCTGCCATGGGGACATCTACCAGCCCCAGCATTTT. Translating it yields CACHGDIYQPQHF. The rearrangement links TRBV2 to TRBJ1-5, with TRBD1 as a possible D gene (6 bases). Germline V gives CDR1 SNHLY, CDR2 FYNNEI. CDR3 length: 13 residues. Trimming pared 11 bases from V and 7 bases from J, leaving 18 bases between.

The rearrangement uses TRBV24-1 and TRBJ2-5; D may be TRBD1 (8 bases). The CDR3 is 13 amino acids. Germline V gene sequence: CDR1 KGHDR, CDR2 SFDVKD. V was shortened by 7 bases and J by 4 bases, with 12 bases between the two germline ends. The CDR3 DNA follows: TGTGCCACCAGGGACAGGGAGGGAGAGACCCAGTACTTC. Translation gives CATRDREGETQYF.

The chain joins TRBV24-1 to TRBJ1-3; unclear D gene. Looked up from germline, CDR1 is KGHDR and CDR2 is SFDVKD. Trimming shortened V by 1 base and J by 1 base, and 1 base separated the two germline ends. The CDR3 runs to 13 residues. The CDR3, as DNA: TGTGCCACCAGTGATTTTTCTGGAAACACCATATATTTT. Residues: CATSDFSGNTIYF.

V and J are TRBV5-1 and TRBJ1-4, with a possible D match to TRBD1 (6 bases). CDR1 is SGHRS and CDR2 is YFSETQ in the germline V gene. V was clipped by 0 bases and J by 6 bases, with 9 bases between them. The CDR3 consists of 14 residues. The CDR3 DNA sequence: TGCGCCAGCAGCTTGGGGTACAGGGATGAAAAACTGTTTTTT. This gives the protein CASSLGYRDEKLFF.

The V and J genes are TRBV30 and TRBJ1-4; D call uncertain. Trimming shortened V by 0 bases and J by 3 bases, and 11 bases separated the two germline ends. This CDR3 is 15 amino acids long. CDR1 is GTSNPN, CDR2 SVGIG, per germline (reference sequence). The DNA of the CDR3 is TGTGCCTGGAGTGTAAAGTCCGGTCCTAATGAAAAACTGTTTTTT. Its protein is CAWSVKSGPNEKLFF.

The chain recombines TRBV28 with TRBJ2-2; 7 positions agree with TRBD1. CDR1 MDHEN and CDR2 SYDVKM come from the germline V gene. The CDR3 is made up of 15 amino acids. Trimming removed 4 bases from V and 11 bases from J; junction bases left unmatched: 13. CDR3 amino acids: CASSSQGGRPVELFF. The DNA of the CDR3 is TGTGCCAGCAGTTCCCAAGGGGGCCGACCCGTTGAGCTGTTTTTT.

The chain recombines TRBV18 with TRBJ2-1; weak D call: TRBD2 (7 bases). This CDR3 is 15 amino acids long. Per germline, CDR1 KGHSH and CDR2 LQKENI. The V end lost 1 base, the J end lost 4 bases, and 11 bases lay between the germline ends. The CDR3 here is CASSPQGGGYNEQFF. The CDR3 nucleotides are TGTGCCAGCTCACCACAGGGGGGGGGTTACAATGAGCAGTTCTTC. Full variable domain (remainder filled in from reference TRBV18 and TRBJ2-1): NAGVMQNPRHLVRRRGQEARLRCSPMKGHSHVYWYRQLPEEGLKFMVYLQKENIIDESGMPKERFSAEFPKEGPSILRIQQVVRGDSAAYFCASSPQGGGYNEQFFGPGTRLTVL.

The chain carries TRBV11-2 and TRBJ1-4; possible D gene TRBD1, 6 bases. In germline, CDR1 is SGHAT, CDR2 FQNNGV. CDR3 length: 16 amino acids. Trimming stripped 0 bases from V and 3 bases from J, with 11 bases between. This CDR3 reads CASSLDWGHSNEKLFF. CDR3 coding DNA: TGTGCCAGCAGCTTAGATTGGGGACACTCTAATGAAAAACTGTTTTTT. The full variable domain, in which reference TRBV11-2 and TRBJ1-4 provide the parts outside the CDR3, is EAGVAQSPRYKIIEKRQSVAFWCNPISGHATLYWYQQILGQGPKLLIQFQNNGVVDDSQLPKDRFSAERLKGVDSTLKIQPAKLEDSAVYLCASSLDWGHSNEKLFFGSGTQLSVL.

V is TRBV21-1 and J is TRBJ1-5; the table assigns TRBD1, which was not confirmed against the DNA. TRBV21-1 is termed a pseudogene. This CDR3 has 14 amino acids. This CDR3 is CASSNRDRVTPQHF. The CDR3 DNA reads TGTGCCAGCAGCAACCGGGACAGGGTGACGCCCCAGCATTTT.

The chain has TRBV28 and TRBJ2-7; TRBD1 aligns across 9 bases. Germline V gives CDR1 MDHEN, CDR2 SYDVKM. V was clipped by 6 bases and J by 6 bases; unmatched bases: 12. CDR3 length: 15 residues. CDR3 sequence reads: CASRGSGTGSGEQYF. The CDR3, as DNA: TGTGCCAGCAGGGGGTCCGGGACAGGGTCGGGCGAGCAGTACTTC. Together with reference TRBV28 and TRBJ2-7, the CDR3 gives the full variable domain: DVKVTQSSRYLVKRTGEKVFLECVQDMDHENMFWYRQDPGLGLRLIYFSYDVKMKEKGDIPEGYSVSREKKERFSLILESASTNQTSMYLCASRGSGTGSGEQYFGPGTRLTVT.